This T cell receptor (beta chain) was obtained from a study of cytomegalovirus exposure and HLA in healthy donors. Findings of the study overall: As was reported, the classifier diagnosed cytomegalovirus status with high specificity and sensitivity.

Comment on this clone: Its specificity is not known.

The primer mix had 60 Vbeta and 13 Jbeta primers. The table came from immunoSEQ multiplex PCR; TCRdb's copy has only in-frame clones and leaves some out. The table shows 100,000 to 150,000 clones, with 65% to 85% occurring only once. This sequence was found in a woman between 18 and 29 years old in good health and CMV-seronegative. Sequenced sample: PBMCs.

The CDR3, as DNA: TGTGCCAGTCGCCCGATTAAGGGGGGGGGCAATGAGCAGTTCTTC. Its protein product is CASRPIKGGGNEQFF. The rearrangement links TRBV4-2 to TRBJ2-1; D is possibly TRBD2 (7 bases). Trimming took off 9 bases at V and 6 bases at J, with 21 bases between the two ends. Germline V gene lookup returns CDR1 LGHNA and CDR2 YNFKEQ. The CDR3 sequence is 15 residues long.